One sample yielded the 17 T cell receptor beta chains listed below, sequenced in a study of vaccination effects on CD4 cells after COVID-19. No antigen has been identified for these receptors. Culture lasted roughly 9 days before CD4+ T cell isolation. Sequenced by immunoSEQ multiplex PCR; TCRdb stores in-frame clones only, minus some. The table includes about 76,000 clones, approximately 71% detected once. The sequencing here drew on CD4+ T cells from PBMCs cultured without peptide, taken before COVID-19 vaccination. The receptors originated from a human donor who received a COVID-19 vaccine.

This chain connects TRBV7-2 to TRBJ1-6; 7 positions match TRBD1. Germline CDR1 reads SGHTA; CDR2 reads FQGNSA. The CDR3 totals 14 residues. After removal of 4 bases from V and 6 bases from J, the junction contained 3 bases not matched to a gene. The CDR3 spells CASSSQGGNSPLHF. CDR3 DNA: TGTGCCAGCAGCTCGCAGGGGGGTAATTCACCCCTCCACTTT.

This sequence joins TRBV7-3 and TRBJ1-1; D gene uncertain. Trimming pared 1 base from V and 5 bases from J, leaving 8 bases between. The germline gives CDR1 SGHTA, CDR2 FQGTGA. The CDR3 length is 13 residues. This CDR3 is CASSLNLGTEAFF. The CDR3 DNA sequence: TGTGCCAGCAGCTTAAATCTGGGGACTGAAGCTTTCTTT. Looking up the rest from reference TRBV7-3 and TRBJ1-1 gives the full variable domain: GAGVSQTPSNKVTEKGKYVELRCDPISGHTALYWYRQSLGQGPEFLIYFQGTGAADDSGLPNDRFFAVRPEGSVSTLKIQRTERGDSAVYLCASSLNLGTEAFFGQGTRLTVV.

The chain uses TRBV6-6 and TRBJ2-5, with a tentative D call TRBD1 (6 bases). Germline CDR1 is MNHNY and CDR2 is SVGAGI (reference sequence). This CDR3 spans 15 amino acids. V was clipped by 10 bases and J by 2 bases, with 20 bases between them. CDR3 loop: CATMNIGTKQETQYF. The CDR3 region has the DNA TGTGCCACCATGAATATAGGGACAAAACAAGAGACCCAGTACTTC.

The chain is built from TRBV6-5 and TRBJ1-2; 7 positions match TRBD1. V gave up 6 bases and J gave up 2 bases; unmatched junction bases: 9. The CDR3 extends over 15 amino acids. Germline CDR1 reads MNHEY; CDR2 reads SVGAGI. The CDR3 DNA reads as TGTGCCAGCAGACCCCAGGGGGGGGTGAACTATGGCTACACCTTC. Translated: CASRPQGGVNYGYTF.

The chain employs TRBV12-3 or TRBV12-4 and TRBJ2-2; D is unclear. The CDR3 covers 12 residues. V dropped 3 bases and J dropped 7 bases, with 6 bases sitting between them. The CDR3 coding sequence is TGTGCCAGCAGTTTTAATCACGGGGAGCTGTTTTTT. It codes for CASSFNHGELFF.

This sequence joins TRBV3-1 (or the pseudogene TRBV3-2) and TRBJ1-1; possible D gene TRBD1, 5 bases. This CDR3 comprises 15 residues. Germline CDR1 LGHDT, CDR2 YNNKEL (reference sequence). The V end was cut by 5 bases, the J end by 1 base, with 14 bases between. CDR3 loop: CASSERPRGNTEAFF. CDR3 DNA sequence: TGTGCCAGCAGCGAAAGACCAAGGGGGAACACTGAAGCTTTCTTT.

The chain joins TRBV2 to TRBJ2-1; D possibly corresponds to TRBD2 (5 bases). V was cut by 2 bases and J by 2 bases, with 10 bases left in between. Germline CDR1 reads SNHLY; CDR2 reads FYNNEI. The CDR3 covers 15 residues. The CDR3 sequence is CASSELLAAYNEQFF. As DNA, the CDR3 is TGTGCCAGCAGTGAACTGCTAGCTGCCTACAATGAGCAGTTCTTC.

The chain carries TRBV5-1 and TRBJ2-1; perhaps D is TRBD1 or TRBD2 (5 bases each). Deletions cut 0 bases from V and 2 bases from J, with 9 bases between. Germline V gene sequence: CDR1 SGHRS, CDR2 YFSETQ. This CDR3 has 15 amino acids. This CDR3 reads CASSLEGRPYNEQFF. The CDR3 DNA is TGCGCCAGCAGCTTGGAGGGACGTCCCTACAATGAGCAGTTCTTC.

In its sample, this clone was seen a few times. The chain links TRBV2 to TRBJ1-1; D ambiguous. There are 13 residues in the CDR3. The germline V gene encodes CDR1 SNHLY and CDR2 FYNNEI. Deletions cut 5 bases from V and 3 bases from J, with 10 bases between. DNA of the CDR3: TGTGCCAGCAGTCGGGTTGGAGACACTGAAGCTTTCTTT. Its protein is CASSRVGDTEAFF.

This clone showed up just once. CDR3 bases: TGTGCCACCGGGCGGAGCGGGGGGGCAGAGACCCAGTACTTC. It is translated as CATGRSGGAETQYF. J is TRBJ2-5 and V is TRBV24-1, with 10 bases fitting TRBD2. Germline CDR1 and CDR2: KGHDR and SFDVKD. This CDR3 is built from 14 residues. Losses at the gene ends were 9 bases for V and 4 bases for J; bases not matched to a gene: 7.

This chain joins TRBV19 and TRBJ1-2; 8 bases map to TRBD1. With 7 bases clipped from V and 5 bases from J, the junction kept 9 bases outside the gene matches. This CDR3 is built from 14 residues. From germline, CDR1 is LNHDA and CDR2 SQIVND (reference sequence). CDR3 sequence: CASTFDRGEYGYTF. As DNA, the CDR3 is TGTGCCAGTACCTTCGACAGGGGTGAATATGGCTACACCTTC.

In its sample, this clone was seen a few times. The chain links TRBV18 to TRBJ2-3; 9 positions match TRBD1. There are 17 residues in the CDR3. The V segment lost 2 bases and the J segment 1 base; nucleotides outside the gene matches: 7. Germline V gives CDR1 KGHSH, CDR2 LQKENI. The CDR3 bases are TGTGCCAGCTCACCAAGACAGGGGGTGCAAGGCACAGATACGCAGTATTTT. Its protein product is CASSPRQGVQGTDTQYF.

The chain couples TRBV10-2 to TRBJ2-7; D is uncertain. With 3 bases removed from V and 2 bases from J, the gap between germline ends came to 5 bases. CDR1 is WSHSY and CDR2 is SAAADI in the germline V gene. CDR3 size: 12 residues. CDR3 region: CASSDPTYEQYV. CDR3 DNA sequence: TGCGCCAGCAGTGATCCCACCTACGAGCAGTACGTC.

This chain uses TRBV6-4 with TRBJ1-5; D is undetermined. V lost 4 bases to trimming and J lost 3 bases, with 7 bases between them. Germline values: CDR1 MRHNA, CDR2 SNTAGT. This CDR3 region has 13 residues. This CDR3 reads CASSVEDNQPQHF. CDR3 DNA: TGTGCCAGCAGTGTGGAAGACAATCAGCCCCAGCATTTT.

The chain recombines TRBV4-1 with TRBJ2-3; tentatively, D is TRBD1 (6 bases). Germline CDR1 is MGHRA and CDR2 is YSYEKL. The CDR3 totals 16 residues. The germline V and J ends were trimmed by 0 bases and 8 bases, with 18 bases remaining between them. The DNA of the CDR3 is TGCGCCAGCAGCCAAGATAGGACAGCCGATCGACCTACGCAGTATTTT. Its translation: CASSQDRTADRPTQYF.

The chain has TRBV3-1 (or the pseudogene TRBV3-2) and TRBJ2-5, with no clear D. The CDR3 is made up of 14 amino acids. CDR1 is LGHDT, CDR2 YNNKEL, per germline (reference sequence). V lost 0 bases and J lost 2, with 7 bases in between. CDR3 loop: CASSQDAGQETQYF. CDR3 nucleotides: TGTGCCAGCAGCCAAGATGCAGGACAAGAGACCCAGTACTTC.

This rearrangement joins TRBV28 to TRBJ1-2; unclear D gene. With 2 bases removed from V and 14 bases from J, the gap between germline ends came to 12 bases. The germline gives CDR1 MDHEN, CDR2 SYDVKM. This CDR3 is 11 amino acids long. DNA for the CDR3: TGTGCCAGCAGTTTAAGAGGAGGAGAAACCTTC. Its protein product is CASSLRGGETF.